This record looks at one T cell receptor (beta chain) sequence and its context. The CDR3 is 12 amino acids. Germline V gene data show CDR1 as ENHRY and CDR2 as SYGVKD. V lost 5 bases to trimming and J lost 4 bases, with 6 bases between them. TCRdb's copy holds only in-frame clones and misses some; the assay was immunoSEQ multiplex PCR. The table shows around 250,000 clones, with about 80% occurring only once. The data belong to a study of blood T cell repertoires in COVID-19. Study overall: In each case, the material was cDNA or gDNA derived from T cells, B-cell-depleted T cells, or PBMCs.

This clonotype was obtained from a man aged 25-45 years who had recovered from COVID-19. This chain links TRBV10-3 with TRBJ1-3; no firm D call. Sequencing used peripheral blood. CDR3 sequence: CAISIQGNTIYF. The CDR3 coding sequence is TGTGCCATCAGTATACAGGGAAACACCATATATTTT.